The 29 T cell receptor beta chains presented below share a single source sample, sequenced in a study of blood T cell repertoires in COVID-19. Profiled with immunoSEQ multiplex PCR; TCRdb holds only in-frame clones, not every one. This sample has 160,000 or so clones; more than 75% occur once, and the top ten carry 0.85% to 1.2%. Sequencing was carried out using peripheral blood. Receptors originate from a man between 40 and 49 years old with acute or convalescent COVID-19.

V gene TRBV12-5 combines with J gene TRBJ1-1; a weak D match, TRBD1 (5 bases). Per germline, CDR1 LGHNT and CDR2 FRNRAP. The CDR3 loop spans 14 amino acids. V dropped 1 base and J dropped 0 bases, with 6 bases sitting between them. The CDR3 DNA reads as TGTGCTAGTGGTTTGGAGGGGATGAACACTGAAGCTTTCTTT. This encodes CASGLEGMNTEAFF.

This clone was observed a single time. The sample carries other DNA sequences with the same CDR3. The CDR3, as DNA: TGTGCCAGCAGCTTGGCGAGCACAGATACGCAGTATTTT. This sequence encodes CASSLASTDTQYF. The chain joins TRBV5-4 to TRBJ2-3; no clear D gene. CDR1 and CDR2 (germline): SGHNT, YYREEE (reference sequence). CDR3 size: 13 residues. V gave up 0 bases and J gave up 0 bases, with 2 bases separating them.

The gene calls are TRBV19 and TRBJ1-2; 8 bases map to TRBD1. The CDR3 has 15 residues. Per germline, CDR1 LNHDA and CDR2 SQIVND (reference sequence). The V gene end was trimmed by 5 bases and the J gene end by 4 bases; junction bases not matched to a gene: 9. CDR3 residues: CASSPDRVRSYGYTF. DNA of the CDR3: TGTGCCAGTAGTCCGGACAGGGTGAGATCCTATGGCTACACCTTC.

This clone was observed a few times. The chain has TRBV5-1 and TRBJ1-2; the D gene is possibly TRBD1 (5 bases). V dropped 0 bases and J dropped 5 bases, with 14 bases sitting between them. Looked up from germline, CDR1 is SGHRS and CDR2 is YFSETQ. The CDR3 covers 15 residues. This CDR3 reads CASSLETNRLYGYTF. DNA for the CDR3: TGCGCCAGCAGCTTGGAAACCAACAGGCTATATGGCTACACCTTC.

The CDR3: CASSWTGSLNEQYF. In DNA form, the CDR3 reads TGTGCCAGCAGTTGGACAGGGTCCCTTAACGAGCAGTACTTC. This chain joins TRBV6-5 and TRBJ2-7; 8 bases are shared with TRBD1. CDR3 size: 14 residues. The V gene's germline CDR1 is MNHEY and CDR2 SVGAGI. V lost 4 bases and J lost 5; bases outside the gene matches: 7.

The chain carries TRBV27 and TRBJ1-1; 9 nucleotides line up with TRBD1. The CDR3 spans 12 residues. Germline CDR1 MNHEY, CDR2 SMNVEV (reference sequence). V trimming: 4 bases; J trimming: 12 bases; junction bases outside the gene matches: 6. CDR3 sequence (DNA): TGTGCCAGCAGTTACAGGGGGCAGATTCCTTTCTTT. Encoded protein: CASSYRGQIPFF.

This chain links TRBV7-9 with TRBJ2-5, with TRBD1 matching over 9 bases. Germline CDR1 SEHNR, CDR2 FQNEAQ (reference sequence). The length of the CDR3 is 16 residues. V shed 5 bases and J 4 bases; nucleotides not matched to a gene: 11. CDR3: CASSPPGQGISETQYF. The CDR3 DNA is TGTGCCAGCAGCCCTCCGGGACAGGGAATTTCAGAGACCCAGTACTTC.

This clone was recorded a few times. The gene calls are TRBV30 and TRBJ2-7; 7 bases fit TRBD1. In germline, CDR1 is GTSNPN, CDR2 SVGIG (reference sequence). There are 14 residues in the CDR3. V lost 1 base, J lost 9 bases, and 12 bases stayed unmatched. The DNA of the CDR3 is TGTGCCTGGAGTGCTGGGACAGACTTGGTTGGGCAGTACTTC. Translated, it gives CAWSAGTDLVGQYF.

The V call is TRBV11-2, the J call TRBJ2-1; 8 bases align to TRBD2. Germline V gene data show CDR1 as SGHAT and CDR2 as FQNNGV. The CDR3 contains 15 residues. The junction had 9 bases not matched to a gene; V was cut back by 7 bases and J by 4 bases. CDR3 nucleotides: TGTGCCAGCACCCTTTTACGGGGGGGATACAATGAGCAGTTCTTC. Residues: CASTLLRGGYNEQFF. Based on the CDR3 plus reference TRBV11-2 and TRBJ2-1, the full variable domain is EAGVAQSPRYKIIEKRQSVAFWCNPISGHATLYWYQQILGQGPKLLIQFQNNGVVDDSQLPKDRFSAERLKGVDSTLKIQPAKLEDSAVYLCASTLLRGGYNEQFFGPGTRLTVL.

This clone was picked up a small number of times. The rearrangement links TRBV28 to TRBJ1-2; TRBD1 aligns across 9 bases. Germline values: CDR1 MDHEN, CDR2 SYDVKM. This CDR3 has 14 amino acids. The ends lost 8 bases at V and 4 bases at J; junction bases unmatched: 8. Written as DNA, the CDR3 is TGTGCCAGCGGGTCCGGGACAGGGAGCTATGGCTACACCTTC. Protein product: CASGSGTGSYGYTF.

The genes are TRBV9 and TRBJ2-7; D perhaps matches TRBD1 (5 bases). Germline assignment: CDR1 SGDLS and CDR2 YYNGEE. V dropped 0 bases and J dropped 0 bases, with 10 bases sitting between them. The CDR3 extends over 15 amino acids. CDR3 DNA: TGTGCCAGCAGCGTAGAGGGGTTTACCTCCTACGAGCAGTACTTC. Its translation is CASSVEGFTSYEQYF.

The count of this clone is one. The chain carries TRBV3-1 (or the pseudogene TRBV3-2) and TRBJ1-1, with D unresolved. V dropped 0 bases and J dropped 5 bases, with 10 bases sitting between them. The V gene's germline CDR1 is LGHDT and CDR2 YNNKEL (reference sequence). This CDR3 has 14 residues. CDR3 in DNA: TGTGCCAGCAGCCAAGATCGCGGGAGTACTGAAGCTTTCTTT. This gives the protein CASSQDRGSTEAFF.

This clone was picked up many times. CDR3 DNA sequence: TGTGCCAGCAGTGAGATAGGTGGAGGCACAGATACGCAGTATTTT. This codes for CASSEIGGGTDTQYF. The J gene is TRBJ2-3, the V gene TRBV6-4, with D hard to call. Germline lookup yields CDR1 MRHNA and CDR2 SNTAGT. Trimming left V 3 bases short and J 1 base short, with 11 bases between. This CDR3 has 15 residues.

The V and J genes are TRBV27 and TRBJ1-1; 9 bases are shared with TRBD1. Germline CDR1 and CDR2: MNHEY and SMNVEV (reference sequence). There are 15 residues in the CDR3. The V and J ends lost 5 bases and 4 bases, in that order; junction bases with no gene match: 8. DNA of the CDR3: TGTGCCAGCAGTACCGGACAGGGGCTTGTCACTGAAGCTTTCTTT. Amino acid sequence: CASSTGQGLVTEAFF.

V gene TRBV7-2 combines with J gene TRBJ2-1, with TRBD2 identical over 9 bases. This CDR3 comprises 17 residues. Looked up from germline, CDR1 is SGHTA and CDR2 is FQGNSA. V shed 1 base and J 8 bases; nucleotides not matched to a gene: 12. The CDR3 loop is CASSLEEGGGARDEQFF. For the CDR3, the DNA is TGTGCCAGCAGCTTAGAGGAGGGCGGGGGGGCCAGAGATGAGCAGTTCTTC.

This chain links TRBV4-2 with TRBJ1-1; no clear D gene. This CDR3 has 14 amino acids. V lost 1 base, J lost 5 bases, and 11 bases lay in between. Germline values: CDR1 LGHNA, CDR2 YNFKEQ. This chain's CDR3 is CASSQGIGSTEAFF. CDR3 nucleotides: TGTGCCAGCAGCCAAGGGATCGGGTCAACTGAAGCTTTCTTT.

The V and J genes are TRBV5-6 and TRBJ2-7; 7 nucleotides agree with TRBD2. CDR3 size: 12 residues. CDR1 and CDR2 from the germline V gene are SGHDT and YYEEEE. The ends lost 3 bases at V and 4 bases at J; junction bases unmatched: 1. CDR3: CASSWGGYEQYF. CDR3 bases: TGTGCCAGCAGCTGGGGGGGATACGAGCAGTACTTC.

The CDR3 sequence: CASSRNTGGDGYTF. CDR3 nucleotide sequence: TGTGCCAGCAGCCGAAATACAGGGGGGGATGGCTACACCTTC. J is TRBJ1-2 and V is TRBV2; 8 positions agree with TRBD1. V dropped 6 bases and J dropped 6; count of bases not matched to a gene: 9. The CDR3 spans 14 residues. Germline CDR1 is SNHLY and CDR2 is FYNNEI.

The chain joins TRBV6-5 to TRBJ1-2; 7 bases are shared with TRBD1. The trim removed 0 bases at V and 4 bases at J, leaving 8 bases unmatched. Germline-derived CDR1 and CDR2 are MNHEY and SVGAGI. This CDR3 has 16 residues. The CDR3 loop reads CASSYSSGGMGYGYTF. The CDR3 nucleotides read TGTGCCAGCAGTTACTCGTCAGGGGGAATGGGCTATGGCTACACCTTC.

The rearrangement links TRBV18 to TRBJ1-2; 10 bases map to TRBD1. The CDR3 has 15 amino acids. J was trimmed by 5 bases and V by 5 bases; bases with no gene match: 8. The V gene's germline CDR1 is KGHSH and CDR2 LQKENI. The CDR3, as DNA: TGTGCCAGCTCAGACCGCCCGGGACAGGGGTATGGCTACACCTTC. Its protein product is CASSDRPGQGYGYTF.

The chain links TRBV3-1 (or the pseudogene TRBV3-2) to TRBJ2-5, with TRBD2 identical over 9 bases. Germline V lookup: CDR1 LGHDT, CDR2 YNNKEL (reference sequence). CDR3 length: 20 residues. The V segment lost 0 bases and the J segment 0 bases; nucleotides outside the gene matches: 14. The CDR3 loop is CASSQDSGSGLAKNQETQYF. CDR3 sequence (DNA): TGTGCCAGCAGCCAAGATTCGGGGTCGGGACTAGCTAAAAACCAAGAGACCCAGTACTTC.

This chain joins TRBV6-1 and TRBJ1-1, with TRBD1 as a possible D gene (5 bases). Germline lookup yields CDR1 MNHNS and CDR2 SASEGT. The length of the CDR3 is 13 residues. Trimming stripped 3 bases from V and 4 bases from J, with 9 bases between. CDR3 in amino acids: CASSDGRGTEAFF. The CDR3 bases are TGTGCCAGCAGTGATGGGAGGGGCACTGAAGCTTTCTTT.

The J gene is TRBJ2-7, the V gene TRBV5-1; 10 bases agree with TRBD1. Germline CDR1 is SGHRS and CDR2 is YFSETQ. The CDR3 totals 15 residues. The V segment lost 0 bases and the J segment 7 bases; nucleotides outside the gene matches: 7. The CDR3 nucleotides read TGCGCCAGCAGCTTGGTGGGGACAGGGGACTATGAGCAGTACTTC. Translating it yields CASSLVGTGDYEQYF.

CDR3 sequence reads: CASSQGSSSYNEQFF. CDR3 sequence (DNA): TGTGCCAGCAGCCAAGGGAGTAGCTCCTACAATGAGCAGTTCTTC. The chain carries TRBV3-1 (or the pseudogene TRBV3-2) and TRBJ2-1; D is undetermined. The CDR3 contains 15 residues. CDR1 and CDR2 from the germline V gene are LGHDT and YNNKEL (reference sequence). With 1 base removed from V and 0 bases from J, the gap between germline ends came to 7 bases.

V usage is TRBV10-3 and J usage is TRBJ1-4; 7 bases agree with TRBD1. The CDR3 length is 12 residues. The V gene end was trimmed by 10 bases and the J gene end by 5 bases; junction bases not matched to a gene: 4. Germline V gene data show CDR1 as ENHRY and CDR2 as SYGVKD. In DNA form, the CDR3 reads TGTGCCACTGGACAGGCAAATGAAAAACTGTTTTTT. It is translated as CATGQANEKLFF.

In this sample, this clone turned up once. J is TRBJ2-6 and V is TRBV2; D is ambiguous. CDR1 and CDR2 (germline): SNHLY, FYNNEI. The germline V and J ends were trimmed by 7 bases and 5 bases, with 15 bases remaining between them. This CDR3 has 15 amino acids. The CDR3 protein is CASNPPQSWANVLTF. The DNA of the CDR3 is TGTGCCAGCAACCCCCCTCAGTCCTGGGCCAACGTCCTGACTTTC.

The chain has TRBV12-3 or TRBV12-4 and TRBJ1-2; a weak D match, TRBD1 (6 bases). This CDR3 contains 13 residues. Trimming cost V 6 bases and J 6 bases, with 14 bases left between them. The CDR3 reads CASREQGVDGYTF. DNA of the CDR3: TGTGCCAGCAGGGAACAGGGTGTGGATGGCTACACCTTC.

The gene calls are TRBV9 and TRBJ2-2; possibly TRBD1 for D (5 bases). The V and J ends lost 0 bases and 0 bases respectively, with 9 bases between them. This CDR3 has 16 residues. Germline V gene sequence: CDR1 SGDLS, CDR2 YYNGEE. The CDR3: CASSVVGRANTGELFF. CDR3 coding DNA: TGTGCCAGCAGCGTAGTGGGCAGGGCGAACACCGGGGAGCTGTTTTTT. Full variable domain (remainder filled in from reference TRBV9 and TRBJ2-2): DSGVTQTPKHLITATGQRVTLRCSPRSGDLSVYWYQQSLDQGLQFLIQYYNGEERAKGNILERFSAQQFPDLHSELNLSSLELGDSALYFCASSVVGRANTGELFFGEGSRLTVL.

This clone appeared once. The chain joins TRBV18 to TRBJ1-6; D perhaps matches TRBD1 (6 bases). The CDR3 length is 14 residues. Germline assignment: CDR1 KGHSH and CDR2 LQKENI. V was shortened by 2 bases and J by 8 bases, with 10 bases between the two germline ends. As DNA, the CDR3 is TGTGCCAGCTCACCATATCCAGGGGATTCACCCCTCCACTTT. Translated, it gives CASSPYPGDSPLHF.